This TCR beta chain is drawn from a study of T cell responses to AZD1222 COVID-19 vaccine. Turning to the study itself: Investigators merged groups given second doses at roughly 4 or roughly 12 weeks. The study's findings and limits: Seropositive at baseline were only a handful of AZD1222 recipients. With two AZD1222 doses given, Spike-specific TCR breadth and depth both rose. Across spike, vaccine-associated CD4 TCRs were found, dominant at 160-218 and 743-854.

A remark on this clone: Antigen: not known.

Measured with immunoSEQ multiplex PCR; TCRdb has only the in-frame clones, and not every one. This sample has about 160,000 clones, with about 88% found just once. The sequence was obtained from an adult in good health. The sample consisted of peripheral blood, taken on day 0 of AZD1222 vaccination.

CDR3 loop: CASSFEGNNSPLHF. As DNA, the CDR3 is TGTGCCAGCAGCTTCGAGGGCAATAATTCACCCCTCCACTTT. The chain uses TRBV7-9 and TRBJ1-6; no clear D gene. CDR1 SEHNR and CDR2 FQNEAQ come from the germline V gene (reference sequence). V lost 3 bases and J 5 bases, leaving 8 bases between the germline ends. This CDR3 region has 14 residues. Drawing the rest from reference TRBV7-9 and TRBJ1-6, the complete variable domain is DTGVSQNPRHKITKRGQNVTFRCDPISEHNRLYWYRQTLGQGPEFLTYFQNEAQLEKSRLLSDRFSAERPKGSFSTLEIQRTEQGDSAMYLCASSFEGNNSPLHFGNGTRLTVT.